The present T cell receptor beta chain was sequenced within a study of CD4 T cells in relation to SARS-CoV-2 and coronaviruses. Whole-study context: Of the patients, 7 to 9 were male, 4 female, two Hispanic. Findings and limits, study-wide: Samples before the pandemic and after infection were not matched within any donor.

Naive and memory CD4+ T cells were cultured with CEF, then survey-sequenced. Clones were sequenced by immunoSEQ multiplex PCR, and TCRdb holds only the in-frame ones, with some missing. The sample lists about 36,000 clones; about four fifths were seen once. This clone occurred a few times. What it binds is not known. The germline V and J ends were trimmed by 1 base and 7 bases, with 16 bases remaining between them. Germline values: CDR1 SEHNR, CDR2 FQNEAQ (reference sequence). The CDR3 has 15 amino acids. The clonotype originates from an adult with COVID-19. Sequenced input: naive CD4+ T cells from PBMCs, cultured in vitro. As for subset: naive CD4+ T cells isolated by negative enrichment. The chain has TRBV7-9 and TRBJ2-5; the D is unclear. The CDR3 bases are TGTGCCAGCAGCTTAGAGACCGGCGGCACGGGGACCCAGTACTTC. Translating gives CASSLETGGTGTQYF. The variable domain in full, completed from reference TRBV7-9 and TRBJ2-5, reads DTGVSQNPRHKITKRGQNVTFRCDPISEHNRLYWYRQTLGQGPEFLTYFQNEAQLEKSRLLSDRFSAERPKGSFSTLEIQRTEQGDSAMYLCASSLETGGTGTQYFGPGTRLLVL.